Following are 4 T cell receptor beta chains from one sample sequenced in a study of cytomegalovirus exposure and HLA in healthy donors. The PCR had 60 Vbeta and 13 Jbeta primers. TCRdb's copy holds only in-frame clones and misses some; the assay was immunoSEQ multiplex PCR. The sample records around 150,000 clones, almost 80% being singletons. The specimen sequenced was PBMCs. The receptors stem from a woman in her thirties in good health and CMV-seronegative.

The chain is built from TRBV2 and TRBJ1-4; 9 bases map to TRBD1. V dropped 6 bases and J dropped 7; count of bases not matched to a gene: 3. This CDR3 has 13 amino acids. Looked up from germline, CDR1 is SNHLY and CDR2 is FYNNEI. CDR3 amino acids: CASSRDRVEKLFF. In DNA form, the CDR3 reads TGTGCCAGCAGCCGGGACAGGGTTGAAAAACTGTTTTTT.

This chain connects TRBV28 to TRBJ1-1, with 8 bases that match TRBD1. This CDR3 comprises 19 residues. Germline CDR1 MDHEN, CDR2 SYDVKM. V was clipped by 3 bases and J by 0 bases; unmatched bases: 15. For the CDR3, the DNA is TGTGCCAGCAGTTTCCCTCCGGACAGGGTCGGTCAACTGAACACTGAAGCTTTCTTT. Protein: CASSFPPDRVGQLNTEAFF.

The chain employs TRBV2 and TRBJ1-1; D might be TRBD1 (5 bases). Looked up from germline, CDR1 is SNHLY and CDR2 is FYNNEI. CDR3 length: 15 residues. Trimming shortened V by 6 bases and J by 1 base, and 15 bases separated the two germline ends. Here the CDR3 reads CASRERSQGNTEAFF. The CDR3 DNA follows: TGTGCCAGCAGGGAAAGGTCTCAGGGGAACACTGAAGCTTTCTTT.

This clone was observed a handful of times. The V call is TRBV5-1, the J call TRBJ1-1; TRBD1 matches 9 bases. CDR1 and CDR2 from the germline V gene are SGHRS and YFSETQ. V gave up 0 bases and J gave up 4 bases; unmatched junction bases: 13. The CDR3 sequence is 18 residues long. The CDR3 here is CASSLASGQGIPVTEAFF. The CDR3 nucleotides are TGCGCCAGCAGCTTGGCCTCGGGACAGGGTATTCCGGTCACTGAAGCTTTCTTT. Filled out from reference TRBV5-1 and TRBJ1-1, the complete variable domain reads KAGVTQTPRYLIKTRGQQVTLSCSPISGHRSVSWYQQTPGQGLQFLFEYFSETQRNKGNFPGRFSGRQFSNSRSEMNVSTLELGDSALYLCASSLASGQGIPVTEAFFGQGTRLTVV.